This passage covers 25 T cell receptor beta chains from one sample sequenced in a study of CD8+ T cells in alopecia areata. Treatment defined: oral pan-JAK inhibitor, 5-10 mg twice daily. RNA extraction and reverse transcription yielded cDNA as sequencing template. TCRdb keeps only in-frame clones here, not all; method: immunoSEQ multiplex PCR. The table shows more than 150,000 clones, with roughly 62% occurring only once. The sequencing here drew on CD8+ T cells sorted from blood, taken at week 24, from a patient treated with tofacitinib. Receptor source: a human donor with alopecia areata.

Comment on this clone: One junction end disagrees with the germline gene, perhaps due to a read error. V gene TRBV7-7 combines with J gene TRBJ2-5; D remains ambiguous. This CDR3 spans 14 amino acids. CDR1 is SSHAT, CDR2 FNYEAQ, per germline (reference sequence). The DNA for the CDR3 is TGTGCTAGCAGCACAATTCATGAAGGGGAGACCCAGTACTTC. As protein: CASSTIHEGETQYF.

The chain has TRBV6-1 and TRBJ2-5; the D is unclear. V lost 5 bases and J 6 bases, leaving 13 bases between the germline ends. CDR3 size: 13 residues. Germline V gives CDR1 MNHNS, CDR2 SASEGT. The CDR3 protein is CASSFPKAQTQYF. The CDR3 bases are TGTGCCAGCAGTTTCCCGAAAGCGCAGACCCAGTACTTC.

The V call is TRBV18, the J call TRBJ1-1, with TRBD1 matching 7 bases. This CDR3 contains 16 residues. The germline V gene has CDR1 KGHSH and CDR2 LQKENI. J was trimmed by 0 bases and V by 8 bases; bases with no gene match: 12. The DNA of the CDR3 is TGTGCCAGCGCGGCTGGATGGACAGGCCTGAACACTGAAGCTTTCTTT. Its translation is CASAAGWTGLNTEAFF.

V gene TRBV2 combines with J gene TRBJ1-5; D remains unclear. Deletions cut 6 bases from V and 0 bases from J, with 9 bases between. The CDR3 is 14 residues long. The germline V gene encodes CDR1 SNHLY and CDR2 FYNNEI. The CDR3 DNA reads TGTGCCAGCAGGGCCCCGTATAGCAATCAGCCCCAGCATTTT. As protein: CASRAPYSNQPQHF.

As concerns this clone: Other DNA sequences in this sample translate to the same CDR3. V is TRBV7-9 and J is TRBJ2-3; unclear D gene. With 5 bases removed from V and 4 bases from J, the gap between germline ends came to 7 bases. The CDR3 is 12 amino acids. CDR1 SEHNR and CDR2 FQNEAQ come from the germline V gene (reference sequence). CDR3 sequence (DNA): TGTGCCAGCAGCCCCGGCCCAGATACGCAGTATTTT. Its protein product is CASSPGPDTQYF.

The rearrangement joins TRBV9 to TRBJ1-2, with D perhaps matching TRBD1 (5 bases). The CDR3 runs 13 residues. Germline CDR1 reads SGDLS; CDR2 reads YYNGEE. V gave up 0 bases and J gave up 3 bases, with 6 bases separating them. The CDR3 DNA is TGTGCCAGCAGCGTAGTGACAGACTATGGCTACACCTTC. Residues: CASSVVTDYGYTF. The whole variable domain, remainder taken from reference TRBV9 and TRBJ1-2, is DSGVTQTPKHLITATGQRVTLRCSPRSGDLSVYWYQQSLDQGLQFLIQYYNGEERAKGNILERFSAQQFPDLHSELNLSSLELGDSALYFCASSVVTDYGYTFGSGTRLTVV.

The rearrangement joins TRBV11-2 to TRBJ2-2; D call uncertain. The CDR3 is made up of 13 amino acids. From germline, CDR1 is SGHAT and CDR2 FQNNGV. The V end was cut by 4 bases, the J end by 6 bases, with 9 bases between. CDR3 DNA: TGTGCCAGCAGCTACTCGCCTCCCGGGGAGCTGTTTTTT. It yields the protein CASSYSPPGELFF.

The V gene is TRBV5-6, the J gene TRBJ2-7; possible D gene TRBD1, 6 bases. This CDR3 region has 15 residues. Trimming took 6 bases from V and 3 from J, leaving 19 bases between them. From germline, CDR1 is SGHDT and CDR2 YYEEEE. CDR3 bases: TGTGCCAGCACCCCCTTTGCGACAGGCCTCTACGAGCAGTACTTC. It specifies CASTPFATGLYEQYF.

The V and J genes are TRBV27 and TRBJ2-5, with D possibly being TRBD1 (5 bases). Germline lookup yields CDR1 MNHEY and CDR2 SMNVEV (reference sequence). Trimming took 8 bases from V and 2 from J, leaving 12 bases between them. CDR3 length equals 13 residues. DNA of the CDR3: TGTGCCAGCGCCTCAGGGTTTCAAGAGACCCAGTACTTC. Encoded protein: CASASGFQETQYF.

The V gene is TRBV4-1, the J gene TRBJ1-5, with D unresolved. This CDR3 contains 17 residues. V was trimmed by 3 bases and J by 0 bases, leaving 15 bases between them. Germline V gene sequence: CDR1 MGHRA, CDR2 YSYEKL. The CDR3 reads CASSHEAKAYSNQPQHF. CDR3 coding DNA: TGCGCCAGCAGCCACGAAGCCAAAGCGTATAGCAATCAGCCCCAGCATTTT.

This sequence joins TRBV30 and TRBJ1-1; D gene ambiguous. The CDR3 is made up of 16 amino acids. CDR1 and CDR2 (germline): GTSNPN, SVGIG (reference sequence). The V end was cut by 4 bases, the J end by 0 bases, with 18 bases between. The CDR3 here is CAWTRSRTYMNTEAFF. In DNA, the CDR3 is TGTGCCTGGACTCGCTCCCGAACCTATATGAACACTGAAGCTTTCTTT. Supplemented by reference TRBV30 and TRBJ1-1, the full variable domain reads SQTIHQWPATLVQPVGSPLSLECTVEGTSNPNLYWYRQAAGRGLQLLFYSVGIGQISSEVPQNLSASRPQDRQFILSSKKLLLSDSGFYLCAWTRSRTYMNTEAFFGQGTRLTVV.

The V call is TRBV15, the J call TRBJ1-5, with D unresolved. Per the germline V gene, CDR1 is LNHNV and CDR2 is YYDKDF (reference sequence). V shed 3 bases and J shed 4 bases, with 4 bases lying between them. The CDR3 runs 12 residues. The chain's CDR3 is CATSSVNQPQHF. CDR3 sequence (DNA): TGTGCCACCAGCAGTGTGAATCAGCCCCAGCATTTT.

This clone was seen only a few times. In DNA form, the CDR3 reads TGTGCCAGCAGGCTGCGGGGGGACGAAGCTTTCTTT. It yields the protein CASRLRGDEAFF. The chain is built from TRBV13 and TRBJ1-1; a possible D gene is TRBD1 (5 bases). The V gene lost 6 bases and the J gene lost 8 bases, with 13 bases spanning the gap. The CDR3 is made up of 12 amino acids. Germline V gene lookup returns CDR1 PRHDT and CDR2 FYEKMQ (reference sequence). The full variable domain, its missing parts supplied by reference TRBV13 and TRBJ1-1, is AAGVIQSPRHLIKEKRETATLKCYPIPRHDTVYWYQQGPGQDPQFLISFYEKMQSDKGSIPDRFSAQQFSDYHSELNMSSLELGDSALYFCASRLRGDEAFFGQGTRLTVV.

The chain recombines TRBV6-5 with TRBJ2-7; 7 nucleotides match TRBD1. This CDR3 is built from 14 residues. The germline V gene has CDR1 MNHEY and CDR2 SVGAGI. V lost 4 bases and J lost 3; bases outside the gene matches: 6. The CDR3 region is CASSFTGVSYEQYF. The DNA for the CDR3 is TGTGCCAGCAGTTTTACAGGGGTTAGCTACGAGCAGTACTTC.

In its sample, this clone was seen a few times. The rearrangement joins TRBV14 to TRBJ2-3; 10 bases align to TRBD1. The CDR3 totals 15 residues. V was clipped by 4 bases and J by 2 bases; unmatched bases: 3. CDR1 and CDR2 from the germline V gene are SGHDN and FVKESK. Here the CDR3 reads CASSLGQGDTDTQYF. CDR3 in DNA: TGTGCCAGCAGCCTTGGACAGGGGGACACAGATACGCAGTATTTT.

This chain connects TRBV29-1 to TRBJ2-1; 7 bases line up with TRBD1. The junction had 8 bases not matched to a gene; V was cut back by 4 bases and J by 8 bases. The CDR3 has 13 amino acids. Germline assignment: CDR1 SQVTM and CDR2 ANQGSEA. CDR3 DNA: TGCAGCGTTGCAGACAGGGTTGGCGATGAGCAGTTCTTC. Translated: CSVADRVGDEQFF.

The V call is TRBV7-8, the J call TRBJ2-5, with D possibly TRBD2 on 6 matching bases. Germline V lookup: CDR1 SGHVS, CDR2 FQNEAQ. The V and J ends lost 2 bases and 5 bases respectively, with 21 bases between them. CDR3 size: 17 residues. The CDR3 DNA sequence: TGTGCCAGCAGCTTAATCCCCTCGACTAGAGACATGGAGACCCAGTACTTC. It yields the protein CASSLIPSTRDMETQYF.

This sequence joins TRBV2 and TRBJ2-7; 10 nucleotides align to TRBD1. With 4 bases clipped from V and 2 bases from J, the junction kept 2 bases outside the gene matches. Per the germline V gene, CDR1 is SNHLY and CDR2 is FYNNEI. CDR3 size: 14 residues. CDR3 DNA: TGTGCCAGCAGTGCCGGACAGGGGGCCTACGAGCAGTACTTC. It encodes CASSAGQGAYEQYF.

The chain is built from TRBV5-6 and TRBJ2-3; D perhaps matches TRBD1 (5 bases). Germline V gives CDR1 SGHDT, CDR2 YYEEEE. V lost 0 bases to trimming and J lost 4 bases, with 6 bases between them. The CDR3 length is 13 residues. The DNA of the CDR3 is TGTGCCAGCAGCTTGGGGGGCGCAGATACGCAGTATTTT. Residues: CASSLGGADTQYF.

A remark on this clone: At the DNA level, this CDR3 is encoded by other sequences in the same sample as well. The chain employs TRBV6-1 and TRBJ2-6; no clear D. The V gene's germline CDR1 is MNHNS and CDR2 SASEGT. The CDR3 totals 15 residues. V lost 2 bases to trimming and J lost 0 bases, with 5 bases between them. The CDR3 DNA reads as TGTGCCAGCAGTGAACTCGGCTCTGGGGCCAACGTCCTGACTTTC. Translating gives CASSELGSGANVLTF.

This clone occurred a few times. The rearrangement uses TRBV19 and TRBJ1-2; possibly TRBD1 for D (5 bases). Germline V gene lookup returns CDR1 LNHDA and CDR2 SQIVND (reference sequence). This CDR3 region has 13 residues. Trimming cost V 5 bases and J 4 bases, with 11 bases left between them. The CDR3 DNA reads TGTGCCAGTAGTGCCCGGGACCCCTATGGCTACACCTTC. Encoded protein: CASSARDPYGYTF. The variable domain in full, completed from reference TRBV19 and TRBJ1-2, reads DGGITQSPKYLFRKEGQNVTLSCEQNLNHDAMYWYRQDPGQGLRLIYYSQIVNDFQKGDIAEGYSVSREKKESFPLTVTSAQKNPTAFYLCASSARDPYGYTFGSGTRLTVV.

The gene calls are TRBV19 and TRBJ1-1; no firm D call. Germline CDR1 is LNHDA and CDR2 is SQIVND (reference sequence). CDR3 size: 14 residues. V lost 5 bases, J lost 0 bases, and 10 bases lay in between. In nucleotides, the CDR3 is TGTGCCAGTAGTGACTACGGAGTGAACACTGAAGCTTTCTTT. Protein sequence: CASSDYGVNTEAFF.

This clone has only a few counts. The same CDR3 also results from other DNA sequences found in this sample. The V and J genes are TRBV7-6 and TRBJ2-7, with a tentative D call TRBD1 (6 bases). Germline-derived CDR1 and CDR2 are SGHVS and FNYEAQ. This CDR3 region has 14 residues. Trimming removed 1 base at V and 3 bases at J, with 10 bases between. The CDR3 sequence is CASSLGAGDYEQYF. DNA for the CDR3: TGTGCCAGCAGCTTAGGAGCAGGGGACTACGAGCAGTACTTC.

The sample holds a few counts of this clone. The V call is TRBV29-1, the J call TRBJ2-7; 7 positions match TRBD1. The V gene's germline CDR1 is SQVTM and CDR2 ANQGSEA. J gave up 2 bases and V 6 bases, and 7 bases lay outside the gene matches. The CDR3 covers 13 residues. The CDR3 loop is CSVVDRDPYEQYF. The CDR3 DNA is TGCAGCGTGGTTGACAGGGACCCCTACGAGCAGTACTTC.

The chain combines TRBV5-6 with TRBJ2-1; no clear D. The CDR3 is 15 residues long. V shed 4 bases and J shed 5 bases, with 16 bases lying between them. Germline CDR1 SGHDT, CDR2 YYEEEE. The CDR3 coding sequence is TGTGCCAGCAGCCGCCCCCGAGAGGTTGACAATGAGCAGTTCTTC. Protein: CASSRPREVDNEQFF.